These 8 T cell receptor beta chains share one sample of origin, sequenced in a study of memory CD4+ T cells and cytomegalovirus serostatus. Repertoires were generated with immunoSEQ multiplex PCR, while TCRdb's copy carries only in-frame clones and drops some. The sample shows some 41,000 clones, about 82% of them seen only once. The sort gate was single viable CD3+CD4+CD8-CD45RO+ cells for memory CD4+ T cells. Material: memory CD4+ T cells from blood. These receptor sequences come from an adult in good health and CMV-seronegative.

In this sample, this clone turned up a few times. The chain has TRBV4-3 and TRBJ2-6; D is unresolved. CDR1 is LGHNA and CDR2 is YSLEER in the germline V gene. Trimming removed 0 bases from V and 0 bases from J, with 9 bases in between. The CDR3 totals 17 residues. CDR3 region: CASSQESHSSGANVLTF. The CDR3 DNA follows: TGCGCCAGCAGCCAAGAGTCCCACAGCTCTGGGGCCAACGTCCTGACTTTC.

As for this clone: Other DNA sequences from this sample encode an identical CDR3 as well. The chain uses TRBV9 and TRBJ1-1; D not certain. The CDR3 length is 14 residues. Trimming removed 1 base at V and 0 bases at J, with 7 bases between. Germline CDR1 reads SGDLS; CDR2 reads YYNGEE. The CDR3 DNA sequence: TGTGCCAGCAGCGTAACCGGGATGAACACTGAAGCTTTCTTT. Amino acids: CASSVTGMNTEAFF.

The gene calls are TRBV2 and TRBJ2-7; 9 positions agree with TRBD2. V shed 3 bases and J 4 bases; nucleotides not matched to a gene: 4. CDR3 length: 14 residues. The germline gives CDR1 SNHLY, CDR2 FYNNEI. The CDR3 nucleotides are TGTGCCAGCAGTGAGCGGGAGGGCCAGTACGAGCAGTACTTC. Protein: CASSEREGQYEQYF.

The chain employs TRBV15 and TRBJ1-1, with a weak D call TRBD1 (5 bases). The V gene's germline CDR1 is LNHNV and CDR2 YYDKDF (reference sequence). V was clipped by 1 base and J by 11 bases, with 17 bases between them. The CDR3 spans 14 residues. The CDR3: CATSRVGNFRGAFF. The CDR3 DNA is TGTGCCACCAGCAGAGTTGGCAACTTCCGGGGGGCTTTCTTT.

The rearrangement uses TRBV30 and TRBJ1-4; D ambiguous. V lost 0 bases, J lost 4 bases, and 9 bases lay in between. From germline, CDR1 is GTSNPN and CDR2 SVGIG (reference sequence). CDR3 length: 14 amino acids. As DNA, the CDR3 is TGTGCCTGGAGTGTAAGGCAGGTTAATGAAAAACTGTTTTTT. Translated: CAWSVRQVNEKLFF.

V and J are TRBV28 and TRBJ2-1; possibly TRBD1 for D (6 bases). Germline values: CDR1 MDHEN, CDR2 SYDVKM. CDR3 length equals 12 residues. The germline V and J ends were trimmed by 6 bases and 15 bases, with 18 bases remaining between them. CDR3: CASRAQGGSTFF. Written as DNA, the CDR3 is TGTGCCAGCAGAGCCCAAGGGGGAAGTACGTTCTTC.

The chain links TRBV28 to TRBJ2-1; TRBD1 aligns across 7 bases. From germline, CDR1 is MDHEN and CDR2 SYDVKM. The CDR3 loop spans 15 amino acids. J was trimmed by 7 bases and V by 5 bases; bases with no gene match: 11. The CDR3 protein is CASSTSRQGSNEQFF. CDR3 in DNA: TGTGCCAGCAGTACCTCCCGACAGGGTTCGAATGAGCAGTTCTTC.

CDR3 amino acids: CASSLGQSRQETQYF. As DNA, the CDR3 is TGTGCCAGCAGCTTAGGACAGAGCCGCCAAGAGACCCAGTACTTC. This sequence joins TRBV7-9 and TRBJ2-5, with a weak D call TRBD1 (5 bases). Trimming removed 1 base from V and 1 base from J, with 10 bases in between. This CDR3 is built from 15 residues. Per the germline V gene, CDR1 is SEHNR and CDR2 is FQNEAQ (reference sequence).